Presented here are 19 T cell receptor beta chains from one specimen sequenced in a study of T cell responses to AZD1222 COVID-19 vaccine (dated by TCRdb to the early 2020s). The time point label here, explained by the study, means: baseline before first vaccination. The library was obtained by the immunoSEQ multiplex PCR assay. TCRdb provides this immuneACCESS table in a form limited to in-frame rearrangements. Some clones are lacking; in checked studies, under half of them reflect an unresolved V gene, and why the rest are absent is not known. The sample table shows approximately 73,000 clones, and roughly 80% are seen once. The leading ten clones occupy 2.5% to 3% of the sample. The source was peripheral blood, collected on day 0 of AZD1222 vaccination. The receptors come from an adult in good health.

The J gene is TRBJ2-5, the V gene TRBV5-4, with D possibly matching TRBD2 (6 bases). With 3 bases removed from V and 2 bases from J, the gap between germline ends came to 8 bases. CDR1 SGHNT and CDR2 YYREEE come from the germline V gene (reference sequence). The CDR3 has 13 amino acids. This chain's CDR3 is CASSSGLQETQYF. The DNA for the CDR3 is TGTGCCAGCAGCTCGGGACTGCAAGAGACCCAGTACTTC.

This chain connects TRBV2 to TRBJ1-2; the D is unclear. Germline V gene data show CDR1 as SNHLY and CDR2 as FYNNEI. V lost 7 bases, J lost 2 bases, and 14 bases lay in between. This CDR3 has 14 residues. The CDR3 loop is CASKGQSSNYGYTF. CDR3 nucleotides: TGTGCCAGCAAGGGCCAGAGCTCGAACTATGGCTACACCTTC.

The V and J genes are TRBV9 and TRBJ2-5, with D perhaps being TRBD1 or TRBD2 (6 bases each). Between the trimmed V and J ends, which lost 2 bases and 2 bases, there was a span of 13 bases. The CDR3 consists of 15 residues. Germline values: CDR1 SGDLS, CDR2 YYNGEE. The CDR3 spells CASSVGGGTQETQYF. CDR3 in DNA: TGTGCCAGCAGCGTGGGGGGCGGCACTCAAGAGACCCAGTACTTC.

The rearrangement joins TRBV5-4 to TRBJ1-4; D might be TRBD1 (6 bases). V lost 0 bases to trimming and J lost 3 bases, with 12 bases between them. Germline V gene lookup returns CDR1 SGHNT and CDR2 YYREEE (reference sequence). This CDR3 region has 16 residues. This chain's CDR3 is CASSLGQGLANEKLFF. CDR3 nucleotides: TGTGCCAGCAGCTTGGGTCAGGGGTTGGCTAATGAAAAACTGTTTTTT.

The chain joins TRBV10-3 to TRBJ1-2; TRBD1 matches 8 bases. The CDR3 runs 15 residues. The trim removed 9 bases at V and 1 base at J, leaving 10 bases unmatched. From germline, CDR1 is ENHRY and CDR2 SYGVKD. The CDR3 DNA sequence: TGTGCCATTAGGGGGGGACAGGTCGGTAACTATGGCTACACCTTC. Its translation is CAIRGGQVGNYGYTF.

The chain has TRBV6-5 and TRBJ2-1; D tentatively fits TRBD1 or TRBD2 (5 bases each). Germline CDR1 reads MNHEY; CDR2 reads SVGAGI. V was clipped by 5 bases and J by 9 bases, with 17 bases between them. There are 14 residues in the CDR3. As DNA, the CDR3 is TGTGCCAGCAGTCCCTGGGTGGGGGTTCGTGAGCAGTTCTTC. It specifies CASSPWVGVREQFF.

This sequence joins TRBV6-2 or TRBV6-3 and TRBJ2-3; 10 bases align to TRBD1. Germline V lookup: CDR1 MNHEY, CDR2 SVGEGT. Losses at the gene ends were 2 bases for V and 4 bases for J; bases not matched to a gene: 6. This CDR3 is 16 amino acids long. CDR3 DNA: TGTGCCAGCAGTTACCTCGTGACAGGGGGCTCAGATACGCAGTATTTT. Translated: CASSYLVTGGSDTQYF.

This clone was found once. The chain is built from TRBV12-5 and TRBJ2-5; 11 positions match TRBD2. The V and J ends lost 5 bases and 4 bases, in that order; junction bases with no gene match: 12. Germline CDR1 is LGHNT and CDR2 is FRNRAP. There are 17 residues in the CDR3. The CDR3 DNA reads as TGTGCTAGTGGTAATTCCTTTAGCGGGAGGGAAGGAGAGACCCAGTACTTC. Its protein product is CASGNSFSGREGETQYF.

This clone was counted only a few times. This chain links TRBV11-2 with TRBJ1-6, with D perhaps matching TRBD1 (5 bases). The germline V gene encodes CDR1 SGHAT and CDR2 FQNNGV. This CDR3 comprises 16 residues. V lost 1 base, J lost 5 bases, and 12 bases lay in between. CDR3 nucleotide sequence: TGTGCCAGCAGCTTAGGCCGGGGCATCGATAATTCACCCCTCCACTTT. Translated: CASSLGRGIDNSPLHF.

This clone was detected only a few times. The V call is TRBV29-1, the J call TRBJ2-5, with D possibly matching TRBD2 (5 bases). Germline assignment: CDR1 SQVTM and CDR2 ANQGSEA. The CDR3 loop spans 14 amino acids. Trimming shortened V by 7 bases and J by 2 bases, and 17 bases separated the two germline ends. CDR3 DNA sequence: TGCAGCGCCCGGTTAGCGAACCGACAAGAGACCCAGTACTTC. It encodes CSARLANRQETQYF.

This chain connects TRBV25-1 to TRBJ2-5, with D perhaps matching TRBD2 (6 bases). Germline V gene lookup returns CDR1 MGHDK and CDR2 SYGVNS. This CDR3 is 14 amino acids long. Trimming pared 2 bases from V and 10 bases from J, leaving 17 bases between. The CDR3 nucleotides read TGTGCCAGCAGTGAAAGAGTGGGGGGTGGTGGCCAGTACTTC. The encoded protein is CASSERVGGGGQYF. Full variable domain (outside the CDR3, taken from reference TRBV25-1 and TRBJ2-5): EADIYQTPRYLVIGTGKKITLECSQTMGHDKMYWYQQDPGMELHLIHYSYGVNSTEKGDLSSESTVSRIRTEHFPLTLESARPSHTSQYLCASSERVGGGGQYFGPGTRLLVL.

The chain is built from TRBV27 and TRBJ2-1; TRBD2 aligns across 7 bases. The germline V gene has CDR1 MNHEY and CDR2 SMNVEV (reference sequence). V trimming: 3 bases; J trimming: 5 bases; junction bases outside the gene matches: 7. The CDR3 is 15 residues long. Written as DNA, the CDR3 is TGTGCCAGCAGTTTTTTGGCTAGCGGAAACAATGAGCAGTTCTTC. Residues: CASSFLASGNNEQFF.

The chain uses TRBV4-3 and TRBJ2-4, with D possibly TRBD2 on 5 matching bases. The ends were cut back, 2 bases at V and 5 bases at J, with 22 bases in the middle. The CDR3 is made up of 18 amino acids. Looked up from germline, CDR1 is LGHNA and CDR2 is YSLEER. The CDR3 DNA reads TGCGCCAGCAGCCAAAAAAAGGCCGGTTCACTAGGTGAAAACATTCAGTACTTC. Translated, it gives CASSQKKAGSLGENIQYF.

The gene calls are TRBV18 and TRBJ1-1; 7 bases are a match to TRBD1. CDR1 and CDR2 (germline): KGHSH, LQKENI. This CDR3 has 17 amino acids. With 1 base clipped from V and 4 bases from J, the junction kept 12 bases outside the gene matches. The CDR3 sequence: CASSPRTSRQGTTEAFF. As DNA, the CDR3 is TGTGCCAGCTCACCACGGACCTCACGACAGGGCACCACTGAAGCTTTCTTT.

Turning to this clone: The same CDR3 arises from other DNA sequences in this sample as well. J is TRBJ1-1 and V is TRBV5-6, with 11 nucleotides matching TRBD1. The CDR3 loop spans 14 amino acids. V lost 3 bases, J lost 2 bases, and 0 bases stayed unmatched. The germline V gene encodes CDR1 SGHDT and CDR2 YYEEEE. The CDR3 DNA follows: TGTGCCAGCAGCTGGACAGGGGGCAACACTGAAGCTTTCTTT. It codes for CASSWTGGNTEAFF.

The rearrangement links TRBV30 to TRBJ1-6; tentative D call: TRBD1 (5 bases). The germline V gene has CDR1 GTSNPN and CDR2 SVGIG (reference sequence). Trimming shortened V by 0 bases and J by 9 bases, and 15 bases separated the two germline ends. This CDR3 spans 15 amino acids. CDR3 bases: TGTGCCTGGAGTGTACAAGGGACTTTATTTTCACCCCTCCACTTT. Amino acid sequence: CAWSVQGTLFSPLHF.

V gene TRBV2 combines with J gene TRBJ1-5, with D tentatively TRBD1 (6 bases). V was pared by 6 bases and J by 6 bases, with 15 bases between. The CDR3 is made up of 14 amino acids. The V gene's germline CDR1 is SNHLY and CDR2 FYNNEI. CDR3 sequence reads: CASRGGQVSQPQHF. CDR3 DNA: TGTGCCAGCAGGGGGGGGCAGGTTTCTCAGCCCCAGCATTTT.

The chain links TRBV25-1 to TRBJ1-1, with 7 bases matching TRBD1. Germline V CDR1 and CDR2: MGHDK, SYGVNS. The CDR3 consists of 15 residues. The V segment lost 3 bases and the J segment 1 base; nucleotides outside the gene matches: 5. The CDR3 DNA reads TGTGCCAGCAGTGATGCGGGGACAGAGAACACTGAAGCTTTCTTT. Encoded protein: CASSDAGTENTEAFF.

The V gene is TRBV4-2, the J gene TRBJ1-1, with D tentatively TRBD1 (6 bases). The CDR3 loop spans 15 amino acids. V was clipped by 0 bases and J by 5 bases, with 13 bases between them. Per germline, CDR1 LGHNA and CDR2 YNFKEQ. CDR3 loop: CASSQDGGGRTEAFF. The CDR3, as DNA: TGTGCCAGCAGCCAAGATGGCGGGGGCCGGACTGAAGCTTTCTTT.